This T cell receptor (beta chain) stems from a study of blood T cell repertoires in COVID-19. Study overall: Donors in the United States, Italy and Spain gave samples during acute or convalescent COVID-19.

The ends lost 5 bases at V and 5 bases at J; junction bases unmatched: 8. This CDR3 contains 15 residues. Germline V gene lookup returns CDR1 SGHTA and CDR2 FQGNSA. Seattle patient enrollment occurred during active infection, with longitudinal follow-up thereafter. Libraries were prepared by immunoSEQ multiplex PCR; TCRdb keeps only in-frame clonotypes and omits some of them. The table has approximately 270,000 clones, 70% to 85% seen once. The sample consisted of peripheral blood. The receptor was isolated from a human donor with COVID-19, enrolled during active disease. The donor label of this sample is uncertain. The genes are TRBV7-2 and TRBJ2-2, with 7 bases aligning to TRBD2. CDR3 in DNA: TGTGCCAGCAGCCCGAGACTAGCTGGGACCGGGGAGCTGTTTTTT. As protein: CASSPRLAGTGELFF.